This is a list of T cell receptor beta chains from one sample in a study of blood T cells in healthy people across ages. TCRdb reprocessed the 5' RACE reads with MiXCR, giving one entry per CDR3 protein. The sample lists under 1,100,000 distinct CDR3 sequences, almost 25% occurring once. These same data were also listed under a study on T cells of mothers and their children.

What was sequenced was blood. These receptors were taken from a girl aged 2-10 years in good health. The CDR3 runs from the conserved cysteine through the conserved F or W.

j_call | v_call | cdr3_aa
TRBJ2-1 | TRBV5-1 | CASSLWGGSYNEQFF
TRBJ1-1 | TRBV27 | CASTPGKGWGTEAFF
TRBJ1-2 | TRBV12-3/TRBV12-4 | CAIQTQAGSIGYGYTF
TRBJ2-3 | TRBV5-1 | CASSFGGTITDTQYF
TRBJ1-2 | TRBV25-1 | CASSEFFMGHLFYGYTF
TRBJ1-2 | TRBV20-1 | CSARAEDSNYDYTF
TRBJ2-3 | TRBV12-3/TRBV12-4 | CAIQNGGDTDTQYF
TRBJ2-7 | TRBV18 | CASSTGTVEQYF
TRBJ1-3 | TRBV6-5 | CATRPPRGENTIYF
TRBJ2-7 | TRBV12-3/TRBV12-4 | CASSLDGGLAEQYF
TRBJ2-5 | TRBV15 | CATSREAGQGGTQYF
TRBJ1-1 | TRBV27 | CASSLNLGGTEAFF
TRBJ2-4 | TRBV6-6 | CASRPTLAKNIQYF
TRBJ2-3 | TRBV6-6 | CASSYGGVAQYF
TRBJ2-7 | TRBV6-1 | CASRTGGPVYEQYF
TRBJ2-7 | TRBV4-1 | CASSQALKGGSYEQYF
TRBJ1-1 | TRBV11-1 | CASSLARRRRDTEAFF
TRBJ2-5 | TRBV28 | CASTPAPGTPRQETQYF
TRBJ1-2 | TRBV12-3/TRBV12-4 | CAATDPYGYTF
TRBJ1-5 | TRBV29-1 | CSVVWDVNQPQHF
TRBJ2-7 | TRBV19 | CASSRSTSGGNYEQYF
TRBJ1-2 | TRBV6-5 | CASRGPGTRGYTF
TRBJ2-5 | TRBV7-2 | CASSLTRSSGEQYF
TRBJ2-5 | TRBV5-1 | CASSDVDRETQYF
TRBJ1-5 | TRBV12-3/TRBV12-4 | CASCPGTASNQPQHF
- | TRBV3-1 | CASSHIGLESSYEQYF
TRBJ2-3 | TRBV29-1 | CSVDVGFTDTQYF
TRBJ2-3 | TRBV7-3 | CASSLGGGQTDTQYF
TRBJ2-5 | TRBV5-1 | CASSLDGRQETQYF
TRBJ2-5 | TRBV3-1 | CASSSYYQETQYF
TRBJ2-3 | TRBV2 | CAGSGGAGTDTQYF
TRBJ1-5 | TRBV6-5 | CASRPQGGQPQHF
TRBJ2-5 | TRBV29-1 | CSVEGTSEEETQYF
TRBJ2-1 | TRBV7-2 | CASSPLQGFPYNEQFF
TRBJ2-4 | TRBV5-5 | CASSWTSGTVKNIQYF
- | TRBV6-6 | CASSLGQGISDEQYF